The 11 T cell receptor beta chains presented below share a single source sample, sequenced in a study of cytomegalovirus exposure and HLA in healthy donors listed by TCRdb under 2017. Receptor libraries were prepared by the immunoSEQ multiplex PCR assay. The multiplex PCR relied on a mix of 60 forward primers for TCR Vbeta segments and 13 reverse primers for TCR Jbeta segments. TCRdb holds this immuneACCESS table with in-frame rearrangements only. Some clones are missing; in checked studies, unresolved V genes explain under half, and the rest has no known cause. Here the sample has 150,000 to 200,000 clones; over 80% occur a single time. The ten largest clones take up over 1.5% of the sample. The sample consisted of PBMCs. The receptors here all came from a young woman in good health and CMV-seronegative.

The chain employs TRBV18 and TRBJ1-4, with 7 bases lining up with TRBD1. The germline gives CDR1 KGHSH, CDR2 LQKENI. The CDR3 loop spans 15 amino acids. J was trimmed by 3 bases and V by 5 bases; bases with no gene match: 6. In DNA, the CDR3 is TGTGCCAGCTCAGCCCGGGACAGCGCTAATGAAAAACTGTTTTTT. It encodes CASSARDSANEKLFF.

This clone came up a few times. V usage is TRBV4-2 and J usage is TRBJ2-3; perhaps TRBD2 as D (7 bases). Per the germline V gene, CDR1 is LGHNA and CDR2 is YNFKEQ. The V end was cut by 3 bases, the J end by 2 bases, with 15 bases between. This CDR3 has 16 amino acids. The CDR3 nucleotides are TGTGCCAGCAGCCATAGAGGGGCGGGGGCCACAGATACGCAGTATTTT. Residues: CASSHRGAGATDTQYF.

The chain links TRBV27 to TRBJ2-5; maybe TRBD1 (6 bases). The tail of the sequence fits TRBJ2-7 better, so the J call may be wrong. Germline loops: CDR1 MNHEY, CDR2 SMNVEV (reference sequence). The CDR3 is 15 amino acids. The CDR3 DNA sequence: TGTGCCAGCAGTGACAGGAATCTGAGCTCCTACGAGCAGTACTTC. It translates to CASSDRNLSSYEQYF.

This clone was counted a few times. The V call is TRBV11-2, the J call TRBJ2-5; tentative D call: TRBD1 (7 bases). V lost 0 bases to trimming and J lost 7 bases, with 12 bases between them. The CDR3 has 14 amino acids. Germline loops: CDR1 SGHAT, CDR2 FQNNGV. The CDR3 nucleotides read TGTGCCAGCAGCTTAGATCCCCAGGGGGGGACCCAGTACTTC. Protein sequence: CASSLDPQGGTQYF.

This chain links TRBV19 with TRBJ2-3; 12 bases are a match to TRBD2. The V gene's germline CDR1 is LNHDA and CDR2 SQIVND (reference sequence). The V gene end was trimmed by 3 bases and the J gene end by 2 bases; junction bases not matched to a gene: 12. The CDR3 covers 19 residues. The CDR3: CASSIETSGGLSLTDTQYF. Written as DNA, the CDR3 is TGTGCCAGTAGTATCGAGACTAGCGGGGGCCTCTCTCTCACAGATACGCAGTATTTT.

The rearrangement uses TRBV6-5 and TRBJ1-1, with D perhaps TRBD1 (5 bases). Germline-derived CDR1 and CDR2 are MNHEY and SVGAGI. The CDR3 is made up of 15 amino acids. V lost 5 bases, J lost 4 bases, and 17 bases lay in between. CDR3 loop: CASSQVRAFGTEAFF. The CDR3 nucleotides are TGTGCCAGCAGTCAAGTCAGGGCATTTGGCACTGAAGCTTTCTTT.

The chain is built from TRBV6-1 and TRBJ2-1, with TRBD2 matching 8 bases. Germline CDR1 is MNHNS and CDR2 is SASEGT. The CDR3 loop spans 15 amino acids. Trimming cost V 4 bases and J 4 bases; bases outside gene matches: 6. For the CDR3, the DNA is TGTGCCAGCAGTGCCCAGGGCGGGGGGTACAATGAGCAGTTCTTC. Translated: CASSAQGGGYNEQFF.

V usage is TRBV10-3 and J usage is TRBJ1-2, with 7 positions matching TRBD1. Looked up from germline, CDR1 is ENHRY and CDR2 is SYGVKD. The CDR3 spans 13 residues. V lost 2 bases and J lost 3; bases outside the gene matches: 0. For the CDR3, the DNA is TGTGCCATCAGTGAGGACAGGGACTATGGCTACACCTTC. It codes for CAISEDRDYGYTF.

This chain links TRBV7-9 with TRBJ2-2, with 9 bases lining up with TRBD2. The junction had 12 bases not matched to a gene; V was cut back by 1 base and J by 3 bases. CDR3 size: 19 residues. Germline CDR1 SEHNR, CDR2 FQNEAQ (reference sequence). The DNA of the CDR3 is TGTGCCAGCAGCTTAGACTTGATCCGGCTAGCGGGGTACACCGGGGAGCTGTTTTTT. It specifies CASSLDLIRLAGYTGELFF.

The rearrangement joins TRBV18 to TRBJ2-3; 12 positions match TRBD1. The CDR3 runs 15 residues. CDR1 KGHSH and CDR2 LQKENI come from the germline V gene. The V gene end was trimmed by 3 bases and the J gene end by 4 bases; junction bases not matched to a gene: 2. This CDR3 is CASSPGTGGSDTQYF. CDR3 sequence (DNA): TGTGCCAGCTCACCTGGGACAGGGGGCTCAGATACGCAGTATTTT.

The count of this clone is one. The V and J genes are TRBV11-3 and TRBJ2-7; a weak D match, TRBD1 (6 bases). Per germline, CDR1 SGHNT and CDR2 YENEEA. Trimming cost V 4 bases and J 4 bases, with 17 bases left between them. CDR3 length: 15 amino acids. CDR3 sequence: CASSSIGQLEYEQYF. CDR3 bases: TGTGCCAGCAGCTCCATCGGACAGCTGGAGTACGAGCAGTACTTC.